This T cell receptor beta chain was profiled in a study of identical twins (dated by TCRdb to about 2016). Some background on the complete study: TCR alpha and beta repertoires from monozygotic twins, unrelated adults of various ages and cord blood were deep-sequenced to test whether fetal clonotypes persist. To rule out contamination, replicate twin experiments were performed at different times with different library preparation protocols.

Overall results and qualifications from the work: Invariant T cells such as MAIT and iNKT could partly confound zero-insertion analyses, though diverse VJ usage argued against this for most clonotypes. Compared with coincidental sharing between unrelated individuals, out-of-frame TCR alpha sequences shared between twins had an excess of sequences with low generation probability. Because the same donors could not be followed over many years, conclusions were based on cross-sectional statistical analysis. In monozygotic twins, out-of-frame TCR alpha sharing was systematically underestimated by recombination models, although the models agreed with sharing between unrelated individuals. The excess sharing between twins in beta out-of-frame sequences was weaker because fewer shared sequences reduced the signal-to-noise ratio. Abundant cord blood beta clonotypes carried fewer insertions; young adult naive repertoires showed a weaker similar trend, while memory repertoires showed none.

Only healthy Caucasian donors were included. Three pairs of female monozygotic twins, all aged about 18 to 30 years, were included in the twin cohort. Peripheral blood mononuclear cells were used as the source from which RNA for TCR libraries was isolated. This clonotype came up many times. The antigen this receptor binds is unknown. Per-nucleotide qualities are absent, and no much larger clonotype sits a single base away. Libraries were made using 5' RACE. The instrument was an Illumina HiSeq 2000. A universal primer binding site was introduced by template switching, and a unique molecular identifier was present in the final cDNA, enabling accurate counting of TCR cDNA molecules. Specific primers in the conserved constant-segment region were used to synthesize first-strand cDNA for TCR alpha and beta chains. Each cDNA library was double barcoded, with a SMART-Mk sample barcode plus Illumina barcodes, to control for contamination. Two successive PCR steps introduced TruSeq adapter sequences along with Illumina sample barcodes. Sequencing of the TCR alpha and beta cDNA libraries was done on the Illumina HiSeq platform using custom primers. The paper's data handling went like this. Unique molecular identifiers were extracted from raw reads with MiGEC, and CDR3 positions were determined with MiXCR. For each individual, recombination models were inferred using an EM algorithm with the repgenHMM and IGoR tools. Shared clonotype analysis was performed with the tcR package in R, normalizing sharing by the product of cloneset sizes. To study raw recombination free of thymic and clonal selection effects, out-of-frame nonproductive sequences were analyzed. TCRdb applied fastp at Q25 and MiXCR to the public reads, then kept only in-frame beta chains. Rows with one shared CDR3 protein collapse into an entry with the most common genes and DNA. These V and J calls derive from TCRdb rather than the authors' analysis. This sample is represented by hundreds of thousands of distinct CDR3 sequences; approximately 22% of them were singletons. Around 4.4% of the sample belongs to the ten largest clones.

Measured from the cysteine to the phenylalanine, the CDR3 is 17 residues long. The entry retains the CDR3 DNA only, 51 bases that are in frame from base 1. The V and J ends are trimmed by 0 bases and 2 bases, leaving 17 bases between them. According to the germline V gene, CDR1 reads MNHEY and CDR2 reads SVGEGT. These records were also assigned to another study, of T cells expressing NK-cell markers. In that second paper, the authors write: Three sorted T-cell subsets (CD3+CD56+NKG2C+, CD3+CD56+NKG2C- and CD3+CD56-NKG2C+) from about 8 donors had their TCR beta-chain repertoires profiled. Among the eight sequenced donors, only one was HCMV-seronegative, while the other seven were HCMV-seropositive. To restrict sorting to alphabetaTCR-expressing T cells, an anti-gammadeltaTCR antibody was added in several experiments. For six donors, the dominant CD3+CD56+NKG2C+ clonotypes were among the top 10 CD8+ clonotypes and accounted for about 1.0-7.0% of CD8+ T cells. Those dominant clonotypes were again the most abundant among CD3+CD56-NKG2C+ cells in a few donors, at about 28.3-60.1%. Whether the expanded NKG2C-expressing T cell clones were specific for HCMV antigens remained unclear. The eight sequenced donors were randomly selected healthy volunteers, three men and five women. HCMV serostatus was determined by detecting HCMV-specific IgG in serum with a commercial ELISA kit. For roughly six donors, bulk peripheral blood T-cell repertoires were additionally sequenced from unsorted PBMC. Reads were demultiplexed and grouped by UMI with MIGEC, and clonotypes were assembled and quantified with MiTCR. To exclude erroneous sequences, any TCR cDNA sequence not supported by at least two reads was discarded. Downstream repertoire analysis used the tcR package, and clonotypes were matched across fractions by CDR3 nucleotide sequence plus V segment. VDJmatch was used to annotate antigen specificity against VDJdb, with one amino acid substitution in CDR3 permitted.

The V and J genes are TRBV6-2 or TRBV6-3 and TRBJ2-7, with TRBD1 as a weak D call on 6 bases. This TCR was sampled from a woman under 30 in good health. The sequencing sample was made of PBMCs. In nucleotide form, the sequence is TGTGCCAGCAGTTACTCGAGGGGGAACAGGATACCCTACGAGCAGTACTTC. It codes for CASSYSRGNRIPYEQYF.